What follows are 14 T cell receptor beta chains derived from one specimen sequenced in a study of CD8+ T cells in alopecia areata. Regarding treatment: oral pan-JAK inhibitor, 5-10 mg twice daily. Isolated RNA was reverse transcribed into cDNA used as the sequencing template. Libraries were prepared by immunoSEQ multiplex PCR; TCRdb keeps only in-frame clonotypes and omits some of them. The sample holds 200,000 or so clones, around two fifths seen once. Material: CD4+ T cells sorted from blood, obtained at approximately week 36, from a patient treated with tofacitinib. These receptor sequences come from a human donor with alopecia areata.

This chain links TRBV6-1 with TRBJ2-5; TRBD1 matches 7 bases. Germline values: CDR1 MNHNS, CDR2 SASEGT. V shed 2 bases and J 3 bases; nucleotides not matched to a gene: 3. The CDR3 has 14 residues. The CDR3 region has the DNA TGTGCCAGCAGTGAACTACAGGGGAAAGAGACCCAGTACTTC. Translating gives CASSELQGKETQYF.

V usage is TRBV9 and J usage is TRBJ2-7, with D perhaps being TRBD1 or TRBD2 (5 bases each). This CDR3 comprises 13 residues. Trimming removed 2 bases from V and 7 bases from J, with 13 bases in between. Germline CDR1 reads SGDLS; CDR2 reads YYNGEE. The CDR3 is CASSVRDRGEQYF. In nucleotides, the CDR3 is TGTGCCAGCAGCGTCAGGGACCGTGGGGAGCAGTACTTC.

The chain couples TRBV6-1 to TRBJ2-1; D may be TRBD2 (7 bases). There are 15 residues in the CDR3. The germline V and J ends were trimmed by 7 bases and 9 bases, with 22 bases remaining between them. In germline, CDR1 is MNHNS, CDR2 SASEGT. The DNA for the CDR3 is TGTGCCAGCACGAGTCTGACGGCGGGGGCTGGTGAGCAGTTCTTC. Protein sequence: CASTSLTAGAGEQFF.

The chain links TRBV30 to TRBJ1-2; 8 positions agree with TRBD1. The CDR3 consists of 14 residues. Trimming at V came to 2 bases and at J to 7 bases, leaving 9 bases not matched to a gene. Per germline, CDR1 GTSNPN and CDR2 SVGIG (reference sequence). DNA of the CDR3: TGTGCCTGGAGTATTGACAGGGGATGGTTTGGCTACACCTTC. It specifies CAWSIDRGWFGYTF. Full variable domain (outside the CDR3, taken from reference TRBV30 and TRBJ1-2): SQTIHQWPATLVQPVGSPLSLECTVEGTSNPNLYWYRQAAGRGLQLLFYSVGIGQISSEVPQNLSASRPQDRQFILSSKKLLLSDSGFYLCAWSIDRGWFGYTFGSGTRLTVV.

This clone has a handful of counts. The V gene is TRBV19, the J gene TRBJ2-6, with unresolved D. The CDR3 loop spans 17 amino acids. V was cut by 3 bases and J by 0 bases, with 12 bases left in between. Germline V gives CDR1 LNHDA, CDR2 SQIVND (reference sequence). CDR3 sequence (DNA): TGTGCCAGTAGTATTGGGCAAGCGAGCTCTGGGGCCAACGTCCTGACTTTC. This gives the protein CASSIGQASSGANVLTF.

There are a few counts of this clone. This sequence joins TRBV7-8 and TRBJ2-1; D ambiguous. The germline CDR1 and CDR2 sequences are SGHVS and FQNEAQ. V dropped 3 bases and J dropped 3 bases, with 3 bases sitting between them. The CDR3 is 12 residues long. DNA of the CDR3: TGTGCCAGCAGCTTTTTCTACAATGAGCAGTTCTTC. As protein: CASSFFYNEQFF.

This clone has only a few counts. The chain joins TRBV29-1 to TRBJ2-7, with 12 positions matching TRBD2. Germline-derived CDR1 and CDR2 are SQVTM and ANQGSEA. This CDR3 comprises 14 residues. Trimming removed 6 bases from V and 5 bases from J; junction bases left unmatched: 8. The CDR3 coding sequence is TGCAGCGTGATGACTAGCGGGAGTCGGAACGAGCAGTACTTC. It encodes CSVMTSGSRNEQYF.

This clone has a handful of counts. The chain employs TRBV30 and TRBJ2-2; D is perhaps TRBD1 or TRBD2 (6 bases each). V shed 8 bases and J shed 7 bases, with 14 bases lying between them. This CDR3 has 12 residues. Germline values: CDR1 GTSNPN, CDR2 SVGIG (reference sequence). The CDR3 protein is CARWGADGELFF. As DNA, the CDR3 is TGTGCCCGGTGGGGGGCGGACGGGGAGCTGTTTTTT.

The chain carries TRBV29-1 and TRBJ2-7; TRBD1 agrees at 9 bases. The CDR3 loop spans 13 amino acids. V shed 3 bases and J 4 bases; nucleotides not matched to a gene: 4. Germline assignment: CDR1 SQVTM and CDR2 ANQGSEA. The CDR3 DNA is TGCAGCGTTGATGAGACAGGGGGTTACGAGCAGTACTTC. This encodes CSVDETGGYEQYF.

This clone appeared once. This chain joins TRBV30 and TRBJ2-2, with 8 bases identical to TRBD2. The CDR3 runs to 16 residues. The V gene's germline CDR1 is GTSNPN and CDR2 SVGIG (reference sequence). Losses at the gene ends were 7 bases for V and 7 bases for J; bases not matched to a gene: 17. Here the CDR3 reads CASTTAQRERDGELFF. The CDR3, as DNA: TGTGCCTCAACGACTGCCCAGCGGGAGAGGGACGGGGAGCTGTTTTTT.

This clone has just a few counts. V usage is TRBV29-1 and J usage is TRBJ2-2; 7 nucleotides line up with TRBD1. The germline CDR1 and CDR2 sequences are SQVTM and ANQGSEA. This CDR3 has 15 residues. V lost 6 bases and J lost 2; bases outside the gene matches: 9. In DNA, the CDR3 is TGCAGCGTCGTCCCCCCAGGGGGAAACACCGGGGAGCTGTTTTTT. It is translated as CSVVPPGGNTGELFF.

This CDR3 is CASRDGGNTEAFF. The CDR3 bases are TGTGCCAGCAGGGACGGGGGGAACACTGAAGCTTTCTTT. This rearrangement joins TRBV25-1 to TRBJ1-1; TRBD1 might be the D (5 bases). This CDR3 spans 13 amino acids. Looked up from germline, CDR1 is MGHDK and CDR2 is SYGVNS. Trimming took off 6 bases at V and 1 base at J, with 9 bases between the two ends.

The chain recombines TRBV6-5 with TRBJ2-7; 10 nucleotides line up with TRBD1. V shed 4 bases and J 4 bases; nucleotides not matched to a gene: 7. Germline V CDR1 and CDR2: MNHEY, SVGAGI. The CDR3 spans 15 residues. For the CDR3, the DNA is TGTGCCAGCAGTTTTGACAGGGGGCGCGGGTACGAGCAGTACTTC. It encodes CASSFDRGRGYEQYF.

Remarks on this clone: Other DNA sequences from this sample encode an identical CDR3 as well. V and J are TRBV5-1 and TRBJ1-1, with unresolved D. The V end lost 0 bases, the J end lost 0 bases, and 3 bases lay between the germline ends. The CDR3 extends over 13 amino acids. Germline CDR1 is SGHRS and CDR2 is YFSETQ. As DNA, the CDR3 is TGCGCCAGCAGCTTGGGGTTGAACACTGAAGCTTTCTTT. Translation gives CASSLGLNTEAFF.